A single sample gave rise to the 27 T cell receptor beta chains below, sequenced in a study of blood T cell repertoires in COVID-19. Data came from immunoSEQ multiplex PCR; TCRdb stores just in-frame clones and leaves some out. Among tens of thousands of clones listed, 78% were seen once. The sequenced sample was peripheral blood. The source of these receptors is a man older than 75 with acute or convalescent COVID-19.

The chain carries TRBV3-1 (or the pseudogene TRBV3-2) and TRBJ1-5; no reliable D call. The germline V gene has CDR1 LGHDT and CDR2 YNNKEL (reference sequence). Trimming took off 0 bases at V and 1 base at J, with 7 bases between the two ends. The CDR3 is made up of 15 amino acids. The DNA of the CDR3 is TGTGCCAGCAGCCAAGATCACCGGAGCAATCAGCCCCAGCATTTT. As protein: CASSQDHRSNQPQHF.

This clone appeared once. The chain links TRBV6-5 to TRBJ1-5, with 9 bases matching TRBD1. Germline V gene data show CDR1 as MNHEY and CDR2 as SVGAGI. The CDR3 consists of 14 residues. With 6 bases clipped from V and 4 bases from J, the junction kept 4 bases outside the gene matches. This CDR3 is CASRPGQGNQPQHF. CDR3 coding DNA: TGTGCCAGCAGGCCGGGACAGGGAAATCAGCCCCAGCATTTT.

The rearrangement joins TRBV18 to TRBJ1-4; 12 nucleotides match TRBD1. Germline CDR1 is KGHSH and CDR2 is LQKENI. The V gene end was trimmed by 3 bases and the J gene end by 7 bases; junction bases not matched to a gene: 9. The CDR3 covers 17 residues. CDR3 loop: CASSPYRDRGQGEKLFF. The CDR3 nucleotides are TGTGCCAGCTCACCGTACCGGGACAGGGGGCAAGGTGAAAAACTGTTTTTT.

V is TRBV11-2 and J is TRBJ2-5; 8 bases agree with TRBD2. This CDR3 region has 12 residues. Germline loops: CDR1 SGHAT, CDR2 FQNNGV. Germline trimming cut 8 bases from V and 5 bases from J; bases unmatched to any gene: 4. The CDR3 region is CASGSSGETQYF. CDR3 in DNA: TGTGCCAGCGGCTCTAGCGGGGAGACCCAGTACTTC.

The chain couples TRBV27 to TRBJ2-7; the match to TRBD1 covers 7 bases. After removal of 3 bases from V and 6 bases from J, the junction contained 8 bases not matched to a gene. The CDR3 loop spans 14 amino acids. The V gene's germline CDR1 is MNHEY and CDR2 SMNVEV (reference sequence). CDR3 nucleotide sequence: TGTGCCAGCAGTTTCGTAACAGGGGTGGCCGAGCAGTACTTC. Amino acids: CASSFVTGVAEQYF.

The chain recombines TRBV21-1 with TRBJ1-2; the table's TRBD1 call for D was not verified on the DNA. TRBV21-1 is marked as a pseudogene. This CDR3 is 17 amino acids long. The CDR3 nucleotides read TGTGCCAGCATTAAAGGGGGCAGGGGGCTTCTACGCTATGGCTACACCTTC. Protein: CASIKGGRGLLRYGYTF.

The CDR3 DNA reads as TGTGCCAGCTCAAGGGAGGTAAACACCATATATTTT. It encodes CASSREVNTIYF. The chain uses TRBV18 and TRBJ1-3; no reliable D call. The length of the CDR3 is 12 residues. The V gene's germline CDR1 is KGHSH and CDR2 LQKENI. Trimming removed 5 bases from V and 6 bases from J, with 8 bases in between.

In the case of this clone: One end of the junction fails to match germline, which may point to a read error. The genes are TRBV7-6 and TRBJ2-5, with D perhaps matching TRBD2 (5 bases). The CDR3 is 12 amino acids. Germline V gene data show CDR1 as SGHVS and CDR2 as FNYEAQ. The CDR3 nucleotides are TGTGCCAGCAGCCTAGCCGGGGAGACCCAGTACTTC. This sequence encodes CASSLAGETQYF.

The chain combines TRBV14 with TRBJ1-1, with D unresolved. Germline V gene data show CDR1 as SGHDN and CDR2 as FVKESK. The CDR3 contains 13 residues. Trimming took 4 bases from V and 4 from J, leaving 10 bases between them. CDR3 region: CASSRLVRTEAFF. As DNA, the CDR3 is TGTGCCAGCAGCCGCCTAGTTCGCACTGAAGCTTTCTTT.

The genes are TRBV19 and TRBJ2-1, with 7 nucleotides matching TRBD2. The CDR3 covers 16 residues. After removal of 0 bases from V and 3 bases from J, the junction contained 5 bases not matched to a gene. CDR1 LNHDA and CDR2 SQIVND come from the germline V gene (reference sequence). The CDR3 bases are TGTGCCAGTAGTATAGAGGGGCGGGGGAGCTACAATGAGCAGTTCTTC. It encodes CASSIEGRGSYNEQFF.

The chain uses TRBV19 and TRBJ1-2, with D uncertain. This CDR3 region has 16 residues. V lost 2 bases to trimming and J lost 3 bases, with 16 bases between them. Germline V gives CDR1 LNHDA, CDR2 SQIVND (reference sequence). CDR3 coding DNA: TGTGCCAGTAGTATATTTATAGATCCCCAAGACTATGGCTACACCTTC. Amino acid sequence: CASSIFIDPQDYGYTF.

The V gene is TRBV5-4, the J gene TRBJ1-2, with D possibly TRBD1 on 5 matching bases. Looked up from germline, CDR1 is SGHNT and CDR2 is YYREEE (reference sequence). This CDR3 spans 16 amino acids. V shed 0 bases and J shed 2 bases, with 14 bases lying between them. The CDR3 sequence: CASSLAIRGENYGYTF. In DNA form, the CDR3 reads TGTGCCAGCAGCTTGGCCATCCGGGGGGAGAACTATGGCTACACCTTC.

Worth noting for this clone: One junction end disagrees with the germline gene, perhaps due to a read error. The chain recombines TRBV10-3 with TRBJ2-5; 8 bases are a match to TRBD1. Per germline, CDR1 ENHRY and CDR2 SYGVKD. This CDR3 spans 13 amino acids. CDR3 sequence (DNA): TGTACCATCGTCCAGGGGGCGCTTGAGACCCAGTACTTC. This translates into CTIVQGALETQYF.

The chain uses TRBV6-5 and TRBJ1-2; 11 bases map to TRBD1. V was pared by 6 bases and J by 6 bases, with 6 bases of the junction left unmatched. Looked up from germline, CDR1 is MNHEY and CDR2 is SVGAGI. The CDR3 has 14 amino acids. The CDR3 sequence: CASRGQGGLDGYTF. The CDR3 DNA sequence: TGTGCCAGCAGGGGACAGGGGGGGCTCGATGGCTACACCTTC.

The chain carries TRBV19 and TRBJ2-5; 7 bases align to TRBD2. With V trimmed by 2 bases and J by 2 bases, 8 bases remained unmatched. Germline assignment: CDR1 LNHDA and CDR2 SQIVND (reference sequence). This CDR3 is 16 amino acids long. This CDR3 reads CASSISGGGGQETQYF. CDR3 nucleotides: TGTGCCAGTAGTATATCGGGGGGAGGAGGGCAAGAGACCCAGTACTTC.

This clone was picked up one time. The genes are TRBV6-5 and TRBJ1-2; TRBD1 matches at 9 bases. The CDR3 is 13 amino acids. Germline V gene lookup returns CDR1 MNHEY and CDR2 SVGAGI. After removal of 7 bases from V and 7 bases from J, the junction contained 7 bases not matched to a gene. The CDR3 region has the DNA TGTGCCAGCACTTCCGGGACAGGGTTTGGCTACACCTTC. Its protein product is CASTSGTGFGYTF.

This clone was counted only a few times. The chain combines TRBV4-2 with TRBJ1-3, with a tentative D call TRBD1 (5 bases). V was pared by 6 bases and J by 2 bases, with 8 bases between. Germline CDR1 and CDR2: LGHNA and YNFKEQ. The CDR3 totals 13 residues. The CDR3 nucleotides read TGTGCCAGCAGAGGGGTGGCTGGAAACACCATATATTTT. Its protein product is CASRGVAGNTIYF.

The J gene is TRBJ2-1, the V gene TRBV7-2, with 7 bases aligning to TRBD2. CDR3 size: 15 residues. Germline V CDR1 and CDR2: SGHTA, FQGNSA. Germline trimming cut 3 bases from V and 9 bases from J; bases unmatched to any gene: 11. The CDR3 reads CASSFMDGGSGEQFF. DNA of the CDR3: TGTGCCAGCAGCTTTATGGACGGGGGGTCAGGTGAGCAGTTCTTC.

The J gene is TRBJ1-1, the V gene TRBV5-1; D is unresolved. V dropped 1 base and J dropped 2 bases, with 15 bases sitting between them. The CDR3 is 16 residues long. CDR1 is SGHRS, CDR2 YFSETQ, per germline. CDR3 region: CASSLSRVGGNTEAFF. The CDR3 DNA is TGCGCCAGCAGCTTGTCGAGGGTTGGAGGAAACACTGAAGCTTTCTTT.

This chain links TRBV10-2 with TRBJ2-2, with a tentative D call TRBD1 (6 bases). Between the trimmed V and J ends, which lost 5 bases and 3 bases, there was a span of 7 bases. In germline, CDR1 is WSHSY, CDR2 SAAADI. CDR3 size: 13 residues. In nucleotides, the CDR3 is TGCGCCAGCAGTCGACAGGACACCGGGGAGCTGTTTTTT. Amino acid sequence: CASSRQDTGELFF.

A single count supports this clone. J is TRBJ1-5 and V is TRBV30, with no clear D. This CDR3 is 14 amino acids long. CDR1 and CDR2 (germline): GTSNPN, SVGIG (reference sequence). The V gene lost 0 bases and the J gene lost 4 bases, with 10 bases spanning the gap. The CDR3: CAWSVGRGNQPQHF. The CDR3 DNA reads as TGTGCCTGGAGTGTCGGACGGGGTAATCAGCCCCAGCATTTT.

The chain is built from TRBV5-5 and TRBJ2-5; D gene uncertain. From germline, CDR1 is SGHKS and CDR2 YYEKEE (reference sequence). The CDR3 spans 14 residues. The V end was cut by 2 bases, the J end by 2 bases, with 10 bases between. Written as DNA, the CDR3 is TGTGCCAGCAGCTTTCCCAGGCCGCAAGAGACCCAGTACTTC. This codes for CASSFPRPQETQYF.

The V gene is TRBV5-4, the J gene TRBJ2-2; 8 bases are shared with TRBD1. Germline lookup yields CDR1 SGHNT and CDR2 YYREEE (reference sequence). The trim removed 8 bases at V and 0 bases at J, leaving 3 bases unmatched. The CDR3 is made up of 14 amino acids. CDR3 coding DNA: TGTGCCAGTAAACAGGGGGCGAACACCGGGGAGCTGTTTTTT. Translating it yields CASKQGANTGELFF.

The chain couples TRBV29-1 to TRBJ1-4, with a possible D match to TRBD1 (6 bases). This CDR3 spans 13 amino acids. Trimming cost V 6 bases and J 12 bases, with 20 bases left between them. CDR1 and CDR2 (germline): SQVTM, ANQGSEA. The CDR3 loop reads CSVFITGLVELFF. As DNA, the CDR3 is TGCAGCGTCTTTATAACAGGGTTGGTAGAACTGTTTTTT.

V usage is TRBV18 and J usage is TRBJ1-1; D is unclear. The CDR3 length is 12 residues. The V end was cut by 6 bases, the J end by 0 bases, with 5 bases between. Germline CDR1 KGHSH, CDR2 LQKENI. The CDR3 region is CASSGMNTEAFF. The CDR3 DNA reads TGTGCCAGCTCCGGTATGAACACTGAAGCTTTCTTT.

The chain has TRBV25-1 and TRBJ2-1, with 10 bases identical to TRBD1. The length of the CDR3 is 13 residues. Looked up from germline, CDR1 is MGHDK and CDR2 is SYGVNS. Trimming at V came to 8 bases and at J to 7 bases, leaving 5 bases not matched to a gene. The CDR3 reads CASGRDRGNEQFF. CDR3 nucleotide sequence: TGTGCCAGCGGGCGGGACAGGGGAAATGAGCAGTTCTTC.

The chain uses TRBV5-1 and TRBJ1-6; TRBD1 aligns across 7 bases. This CDR3 is 18 amino acids long. Germline loops: CDR1 SGHRS, CDR2 YFSETQ. V shed 0 bases, J shed 7 bases, and the junction held 13 bases outside the gene matches. Here the CDR3 reads CASSLGGGGAWENSPLHF. CDR3 coding DNA: TGCGCCAGCAGCTTGGGAGGAGGGGGCGCCTGGGAGAATTCACCCCTCCACTTT.